One TCR beta chain is described in this entry. Antigen specificity is unknown. The repertoire was sequenced with immunoSEQ multiplex PCR; TCRdb's copy has only in-frame clones and lacks some. Of tens of thousands of clones listed, approximately 90% were seen once; the top ten hold 9.5% to 15%. The entry originates in a study of OX40 agonist ivuxolimab in advanced cancers. V was cut by 6 bases and J by 2 bases, with 14 bases left in between. The CDR3 has 15 amino acids. Germline V gene lookup returns CDR1 MNHNS and CDR2 SASEGT. Study-level points and caveats: On average, CD8+ T cells showed a greater number of expanded clones than CD4+. Low normalized T-cell clonal expansion also characterized some of the nonresponders.

This receptor was obtained from an adult with an advanced solid tumor such as melanoma, head and neck, liver or kidney cancer. The V gene is TRBV6-1, the J gene TRBJ1-5; D might be TRBD1 (6 bases). The source material was CD4+ or CD8+ T cells sorted from blood, sampled in a trial of the OX40 agonist ivuxolimab. CDR3 protein: CASSKTGPGNQPQHF. The CDR3 DNA sequence: TGTGCCAGCAGCAAAACAGGGCCCGGCAATCAGCCCCAGCATTTT.